Only a few counts were recorded for the clone carrying this TCR beta chain. This record comes from a study of T cell responses to AZD1222 COVID-19 vaccine. Data came from immunoSEQ multiplex PCR; TCRdb stores just in-frame clones and leaves some out. This table has about 110,000 clones, roughly nine tenths appearing once. The length of the CDR3 is 15 residues. V was cut by 0 bases and J by 2 bases, with 8 bases left in between. CDR1 is WSHSY and CDR2 is SAAADI in the germline V gene. The receptor comes from an adult who received the AZD1222 COVID-19 vaccine. The gene calls are TRBV10-2 and TRBJ1-3; D is ambiguous. The sample was peripheral blood, taken 28 days after the second AZD1222 dose. The CDR3 DNA is TGCGCCAGCAGTGAGTCTGTGAGGGCTGGAAACACCATATATTTT. Protein: CASSESVRAGNTIYF.